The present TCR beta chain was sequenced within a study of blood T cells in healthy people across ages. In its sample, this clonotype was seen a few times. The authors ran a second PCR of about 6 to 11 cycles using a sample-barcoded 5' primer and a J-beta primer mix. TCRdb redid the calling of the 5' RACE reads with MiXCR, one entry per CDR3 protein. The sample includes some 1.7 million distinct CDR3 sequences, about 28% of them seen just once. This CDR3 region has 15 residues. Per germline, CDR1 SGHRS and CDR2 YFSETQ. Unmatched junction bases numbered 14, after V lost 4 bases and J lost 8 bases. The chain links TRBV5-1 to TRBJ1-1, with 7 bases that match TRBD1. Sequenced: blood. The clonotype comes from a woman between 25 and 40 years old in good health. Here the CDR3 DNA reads TGCGCCAGCAGCCCGGGACAGCCCACGGCAGAAGAAGCTTTCTTT. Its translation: CASSPGQPTAEEAFF.